This T cell receptor beta chain was retrieved from a study of CD8 T cells in Susac syndrome. For this clonotype: Its antigen is undetermined.

A quantity of about 0.5 to 1 ug RNA underwent reverse transcription using random hexamers. An immunoSEQ multiplex PCR amplified TCR beta CDR3 over 54 Vbeta and 13 Jbeta. One entry per CDR3 protein results from TCRdb running MiXCR on the immunoSEQ multiplex PCR reads. This sample has about 180,000 distinct CDR3 sequences, with about 95% found just once. The study sequenced TCR beta in blood CD8+ and CD4+ T cells. Germline V gene sequence: CDR1 SQVTM, CDR2 ANQGSEA. Deletions cut 4 bases from V and 2 bases from J, with 20 bases between. The CDR3 contains 16 residues. Findings and limits, study-wide: Susac syndrome CD4+ T cell repertoires showed no clonal expansion.

The source is a human donor with Susac syndrome. Sequencing was performed on CD4+ T cells from PBMCs. The chain joins TRBV29-1 to TRBJ1-2; TRBD1 is a possible D gene (6 bases). CDR3 in amino acids: CSVGGTGITPNYGYTF. DNA of the CDR3: TGCAGCGTTGGAGGTACAGGGATCACACCCAACTATGGCTACACCTTC.